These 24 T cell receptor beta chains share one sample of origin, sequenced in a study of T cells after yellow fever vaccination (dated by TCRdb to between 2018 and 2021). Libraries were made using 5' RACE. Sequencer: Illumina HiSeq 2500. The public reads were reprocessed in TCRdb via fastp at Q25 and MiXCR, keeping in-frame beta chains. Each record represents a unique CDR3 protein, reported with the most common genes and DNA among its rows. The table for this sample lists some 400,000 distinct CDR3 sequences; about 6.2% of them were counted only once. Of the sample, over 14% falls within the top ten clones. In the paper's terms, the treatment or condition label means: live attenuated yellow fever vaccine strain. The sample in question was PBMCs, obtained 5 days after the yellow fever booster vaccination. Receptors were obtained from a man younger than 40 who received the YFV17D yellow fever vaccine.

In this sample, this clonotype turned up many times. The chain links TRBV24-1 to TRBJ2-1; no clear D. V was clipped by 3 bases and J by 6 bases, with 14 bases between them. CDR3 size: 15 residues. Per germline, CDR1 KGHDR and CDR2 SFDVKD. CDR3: CATSDKSGASNEQFF. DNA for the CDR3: TGTGCCACCAGTGATAAGAGTGGAGCCAGCAATGAGCAGTTCTTC.

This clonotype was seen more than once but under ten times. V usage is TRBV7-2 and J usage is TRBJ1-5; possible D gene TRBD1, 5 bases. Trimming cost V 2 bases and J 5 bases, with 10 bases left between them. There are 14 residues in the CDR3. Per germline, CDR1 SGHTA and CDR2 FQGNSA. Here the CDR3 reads CASSLRGRDQPQHF. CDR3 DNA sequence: TGTGCCAGCAGCTTACGGGGACGGGATCAGCCCCAGCATTTT.

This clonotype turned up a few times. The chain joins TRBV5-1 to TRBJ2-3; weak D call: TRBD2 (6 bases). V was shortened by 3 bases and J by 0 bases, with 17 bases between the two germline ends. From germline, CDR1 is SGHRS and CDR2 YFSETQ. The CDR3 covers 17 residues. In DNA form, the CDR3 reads TGCGCCAGCAGCTGGATACACCGGGACTCTAGCACAGATACGCAGTATTTT. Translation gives CASSWIHRDSSTDTQYF.

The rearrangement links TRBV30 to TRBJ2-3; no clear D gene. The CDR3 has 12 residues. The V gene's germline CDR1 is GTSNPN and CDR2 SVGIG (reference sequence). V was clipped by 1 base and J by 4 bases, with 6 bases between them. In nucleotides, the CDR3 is TGTGCCTGGAGTGGCTACTCAGATACGCAGTATTTT. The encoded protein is CAWSGYSDTQYF.

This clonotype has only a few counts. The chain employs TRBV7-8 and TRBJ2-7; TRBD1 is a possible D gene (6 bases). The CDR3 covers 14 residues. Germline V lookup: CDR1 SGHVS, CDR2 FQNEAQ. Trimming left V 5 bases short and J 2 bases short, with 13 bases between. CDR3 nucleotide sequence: TGTGCCAGCAGCCACCGGGACACGGCCTACGAGCAGTACTTC. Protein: CASSHRDTAYEQYF.

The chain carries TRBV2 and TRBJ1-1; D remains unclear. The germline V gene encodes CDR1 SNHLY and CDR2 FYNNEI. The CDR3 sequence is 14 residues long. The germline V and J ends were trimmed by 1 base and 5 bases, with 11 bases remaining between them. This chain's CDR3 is CASSEVGSETEAFF. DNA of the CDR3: TGTGCCAGCAGTGAAGTAGGGTCGGAGACTGAAGCTTTCTTT.

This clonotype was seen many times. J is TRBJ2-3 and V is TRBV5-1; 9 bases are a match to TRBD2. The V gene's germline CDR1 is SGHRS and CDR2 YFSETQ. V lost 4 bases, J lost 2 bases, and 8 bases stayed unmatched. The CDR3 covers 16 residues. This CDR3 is CASSRSLAGFTDTQYF. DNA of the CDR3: TGCGCCAGCAGCAGGTCCCTAGCGGGATTCACAGATACGCAGTATTTT.

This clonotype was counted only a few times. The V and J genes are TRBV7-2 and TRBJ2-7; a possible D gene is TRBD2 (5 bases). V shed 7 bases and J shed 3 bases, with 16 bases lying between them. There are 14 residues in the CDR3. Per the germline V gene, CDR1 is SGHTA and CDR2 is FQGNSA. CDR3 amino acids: CASTHGLAGYEQYF. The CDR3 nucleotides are TGTGCCAGCACCCACGGGCTAGCAGGCTACGAGCAGTACTTC.

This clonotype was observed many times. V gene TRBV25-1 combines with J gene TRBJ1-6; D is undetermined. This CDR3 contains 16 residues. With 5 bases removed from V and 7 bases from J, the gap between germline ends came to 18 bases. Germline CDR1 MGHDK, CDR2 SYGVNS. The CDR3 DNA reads TGTGCCAGCAGTACCGCAGTGGGGTCGGGCAATTCACCCCTCCACTTT. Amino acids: CASSTAVGSGNSPLHF. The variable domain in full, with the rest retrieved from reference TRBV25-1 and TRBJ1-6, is EADIYQTPRYLVIGTGKKITLECSQTMGHDKMYWYQQDPGMELHLIHYSYGVNSTEKGDLSSESTVSRIRTEHFPLTLESARPSHTSQYLCASSTAVGSGNSPLHFGNGTRLTVT.

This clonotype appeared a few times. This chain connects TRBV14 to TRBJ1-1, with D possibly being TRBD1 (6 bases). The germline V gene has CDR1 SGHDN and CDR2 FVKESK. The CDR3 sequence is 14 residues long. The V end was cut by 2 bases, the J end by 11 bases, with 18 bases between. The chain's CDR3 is CASSQRDTLRRAFF. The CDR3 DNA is TGTGCCAGCAGCCAACGGGACACCCTCCGTCGGGCTTTCTTT.

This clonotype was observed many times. The CDR3, as DNA: TGTGCTAAGCAGCGGCGGCAGGGTGGATTTTACGAGCAGTACTTC. The encoded protein is CAKQRRQGGFYEQYF. The chain is built from TRBV2 and TRBJ2-7; the D call may be TRBD1 or TRBD2 (5 bases each). Germline CDR1 and CDR2: SNHLY and FYNNEI. The CDR3 is 15 residues long.

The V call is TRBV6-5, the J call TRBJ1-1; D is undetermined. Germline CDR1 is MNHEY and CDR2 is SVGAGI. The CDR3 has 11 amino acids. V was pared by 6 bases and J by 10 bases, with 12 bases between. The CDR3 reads CASRTTAAAFF. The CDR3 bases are TGTGCCAGCAGGACCACAGCTGCAGCTTTCTTT.

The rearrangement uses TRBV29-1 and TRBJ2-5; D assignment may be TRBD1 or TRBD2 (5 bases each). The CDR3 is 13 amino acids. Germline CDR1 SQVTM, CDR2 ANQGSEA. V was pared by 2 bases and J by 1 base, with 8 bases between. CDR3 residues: CSVESGTQETQYF. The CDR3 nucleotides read TGCAGCGTTGAATCAGGGACCCAAGAGACCCAGTACTTC.

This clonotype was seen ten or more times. The CDR3 DNA follows: TGTGCCTGGAGTGTACATGGGTATGAGCAGTACTTC. Its protein product is CAWSVHGYEQYF. The chain couples TRBV30 to TRBJ2-7; the D is unclear. The CDR3 sequence is 12 residues long. In germline, CDR1 is GTSNPN, CDR2 SVGIG (reference sequence). V dropped 0 bases and J dropped 7 bases, with 10 bases sitting between them.

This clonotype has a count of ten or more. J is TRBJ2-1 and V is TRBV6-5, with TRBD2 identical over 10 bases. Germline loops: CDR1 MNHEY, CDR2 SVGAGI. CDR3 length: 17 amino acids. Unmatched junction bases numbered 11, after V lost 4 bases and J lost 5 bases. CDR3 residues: CASSFGNPGLANNEQFF. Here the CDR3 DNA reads TGTGCCAGCAGTTTCGGAAACCCGGGACTAGCGAACAATGAGCAGTTCTTC.

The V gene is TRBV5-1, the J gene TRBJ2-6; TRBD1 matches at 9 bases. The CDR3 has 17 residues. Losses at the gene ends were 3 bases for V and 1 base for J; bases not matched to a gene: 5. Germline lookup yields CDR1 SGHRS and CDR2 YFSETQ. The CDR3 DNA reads TGCGCCAGCAGCTGGTTGGACAGGGGTTCTGGGGCCAACGTCCTGACTTTC. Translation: CASSWLDRGSGANVLTF.

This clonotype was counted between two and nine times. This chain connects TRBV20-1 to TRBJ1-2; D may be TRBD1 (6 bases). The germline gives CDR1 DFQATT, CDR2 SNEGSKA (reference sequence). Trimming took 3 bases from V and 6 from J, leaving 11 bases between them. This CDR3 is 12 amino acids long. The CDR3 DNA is TGCAGTGCTAGCGCGGGGGCTGATGGCTACACCTTC. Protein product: CSASAGADGYTF.

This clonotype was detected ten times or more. CDR3 DNA sequence: TGTGCCACCAGCAGAGTTCCGATGACTAGCGGGGAGACCCAGTACTTC. Residues: CATSRVPMTSGETQYF. The chain employs TRBV15 and TRBJ2-5; 10 nucleotides match TRBD2. V lost 1 base and J lost 5; bases outside the gene matches: 7. Per germline, CDR1 LNHNV and CDR2 YYDKDF (reference sequence). The CDR3 is 16 residues long.

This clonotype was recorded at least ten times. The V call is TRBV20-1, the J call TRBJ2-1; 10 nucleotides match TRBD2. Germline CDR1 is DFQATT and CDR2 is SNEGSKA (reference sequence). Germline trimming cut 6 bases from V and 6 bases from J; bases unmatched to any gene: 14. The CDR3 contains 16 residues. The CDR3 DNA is TGCAGTGCCACCGGGACTAGCGCGAACCCTCTCAATGAGCAGTTCTTC. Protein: CSATGTSANPLNEQFF.

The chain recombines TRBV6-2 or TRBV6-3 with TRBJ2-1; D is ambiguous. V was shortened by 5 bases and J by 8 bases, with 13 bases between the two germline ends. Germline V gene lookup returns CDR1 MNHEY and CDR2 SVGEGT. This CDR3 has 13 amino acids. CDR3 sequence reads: CASSPESPDEQFF. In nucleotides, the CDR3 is TGTGCCAGCAGTCCTGAATCGCCCGATGAGCAGTTCTTC.

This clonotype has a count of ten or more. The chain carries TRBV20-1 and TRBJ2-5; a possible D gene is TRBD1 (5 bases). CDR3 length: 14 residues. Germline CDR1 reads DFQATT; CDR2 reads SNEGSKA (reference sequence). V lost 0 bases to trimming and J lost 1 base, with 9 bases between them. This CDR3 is CSARDGAGQETQYF. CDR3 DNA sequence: TGCAGTGCTAGAGATGGGGCAGGCCAAGAGACCCAGTACTTC.

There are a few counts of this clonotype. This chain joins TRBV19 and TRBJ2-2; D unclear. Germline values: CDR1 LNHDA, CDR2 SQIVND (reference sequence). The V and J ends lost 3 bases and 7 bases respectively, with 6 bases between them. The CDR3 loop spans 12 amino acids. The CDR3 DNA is TGTGCCAGTAGTATGTTAGGCGGGGAGCTGTTTTTT. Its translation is CASSMLGGELFF.

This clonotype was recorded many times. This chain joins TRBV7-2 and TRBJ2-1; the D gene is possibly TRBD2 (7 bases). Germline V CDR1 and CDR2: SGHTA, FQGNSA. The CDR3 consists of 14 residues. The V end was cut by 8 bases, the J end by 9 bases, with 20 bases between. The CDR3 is CASASRGTMSEQFF. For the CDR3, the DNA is TGTGCCAGCGCCTCGAGGGGGACTATGAGTGAGCAGTTCTTC.

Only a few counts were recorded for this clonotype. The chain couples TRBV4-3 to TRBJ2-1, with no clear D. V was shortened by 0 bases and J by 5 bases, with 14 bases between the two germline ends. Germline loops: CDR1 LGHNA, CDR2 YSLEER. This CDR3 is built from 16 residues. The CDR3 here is CASSQDGPLPNNEQFF. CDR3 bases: TGCGCCAGCAGCCAAGATGGCCCCCTGCCGAACAATGAGCAGTTCTTC.